The clone carrying this TCR beta chain qualifies as medium-sized (0.01 to 0.1%). Its antigen is not known. This sample stems from a study of breast tumors, draining lymph nodes, adjacent tissues. Notes on the study in general: Data fit most tumor T cells coming from lymph node, expanding in tumor. That most tumor T cells come from lymph nodes remained unproven. Compared with basal-like, luminal-like tumors shared significantly more repertoire with nontumor tissue. Tumors had less TCR diversity than lymph nodes, more than nontumor tissue.

TCRdb processed the multiplex PCR reads anew with MiXCR; each CDR3 protein has one entry. Among approximately 13,000 distinct CDR3 sequences listed, under 80% were seen once. The germline gives CDR1 MGHRA, CDR2 YSYEKL. This CDR3 region has 16 residues. Losses at the gene ends were 0 bases for V and 2 bases for J; bases not matched to a gene: 4. This clonotype was sampled from a female donor with breast cancer. Some clones in this sample may be carry-over from other donors' samples. V and J are TRBV4-1 and TRBJ1-5; TRBD1 matches at 7 bases. Material for sequencing was tumor-adjacent breast tissue. CDR3 in DNA: TGCGCCAGCAGCCAAGAATTAGGACAGGGCAATCAGCCCCAGCATTTT. This gives the protein CASSQELGQGNQPQHF.